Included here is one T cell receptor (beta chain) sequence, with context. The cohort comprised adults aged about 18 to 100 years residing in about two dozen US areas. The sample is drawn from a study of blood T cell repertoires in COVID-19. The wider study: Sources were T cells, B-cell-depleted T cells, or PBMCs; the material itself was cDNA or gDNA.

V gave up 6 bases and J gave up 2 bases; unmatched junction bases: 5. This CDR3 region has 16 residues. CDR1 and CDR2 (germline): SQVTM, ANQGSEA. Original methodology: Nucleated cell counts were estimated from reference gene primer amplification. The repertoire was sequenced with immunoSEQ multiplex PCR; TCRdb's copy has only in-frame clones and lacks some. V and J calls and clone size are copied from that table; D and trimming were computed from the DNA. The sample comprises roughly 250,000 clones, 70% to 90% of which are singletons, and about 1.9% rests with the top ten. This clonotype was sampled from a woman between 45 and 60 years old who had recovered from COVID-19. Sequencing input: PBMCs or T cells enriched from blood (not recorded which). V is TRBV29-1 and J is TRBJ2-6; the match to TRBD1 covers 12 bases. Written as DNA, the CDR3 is TGCAGCGTCCCCGGGACAGGGGGCGCTGGGGCCAACGTCCTGACTTTC. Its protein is CSVPGTGGAGANVLTF.